This T cell receptor (beta chain) was captured in a study of T cells after yellow fever vaccination. Each CDR3 protein is one row after TCRdb ran MiXCR on the 5' RACE reads. The sample includes hundreds of thousands of distinct CDR3 sequences, approximately 18% seen only once; the top ten take 15% to 20%. The CDR3 length is 14 residues. V lost 3 bases, J lost 11 bases, and 11 bases stayed unmatched. Germline loops: CDR1 MDHEN, CDR2 SYDVKM. The chain employs TRBV28 and TRBJ2-3; 7 nucleotides match TRBD2. The source material was PBMCs, sampled before the yellow fever booster vaccination. The source of this sequence is a man aged 18 to 30 who received the YFV17D yellow fever vaccine. The chain's CDR3 is CASSFGRAGFRQYF. The DNA of the CDR3 is TGTGCCAGCAGTTTTGGCCGAGCGGGGTTTCGGCAGTATTTT.